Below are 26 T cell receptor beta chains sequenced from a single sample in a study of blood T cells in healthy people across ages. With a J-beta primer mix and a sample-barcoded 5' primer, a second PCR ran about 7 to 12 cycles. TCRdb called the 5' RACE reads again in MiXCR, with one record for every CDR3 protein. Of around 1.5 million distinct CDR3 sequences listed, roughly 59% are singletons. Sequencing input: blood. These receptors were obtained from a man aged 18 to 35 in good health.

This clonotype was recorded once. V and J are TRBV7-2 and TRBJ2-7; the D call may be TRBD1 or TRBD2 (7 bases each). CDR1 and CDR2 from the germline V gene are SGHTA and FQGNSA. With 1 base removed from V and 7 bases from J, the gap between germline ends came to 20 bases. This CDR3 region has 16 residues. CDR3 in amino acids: CASSLVFQGGPWEQYF. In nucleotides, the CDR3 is TGTGCCAGCAGCTTAGTGTTTCAGGGGGGGCCGTGGGAGCAGTACTTC.

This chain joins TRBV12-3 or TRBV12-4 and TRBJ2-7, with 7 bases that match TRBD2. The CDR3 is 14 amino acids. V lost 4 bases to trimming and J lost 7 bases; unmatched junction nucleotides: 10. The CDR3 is CASSSPAGVGEQYF. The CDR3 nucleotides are TGTGCCAGCAGTTCCCCGGCGGGAGTAGGGGAGCAGTACTTC.

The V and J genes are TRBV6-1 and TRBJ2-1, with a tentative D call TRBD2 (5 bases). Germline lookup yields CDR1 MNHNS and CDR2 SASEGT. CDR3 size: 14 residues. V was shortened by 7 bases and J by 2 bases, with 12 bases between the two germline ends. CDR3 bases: TGTGCCAGCAATGAGGGCGGACCCTACAATGAGCAGTTCTTC. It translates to CASNEGGPYNEQFF.

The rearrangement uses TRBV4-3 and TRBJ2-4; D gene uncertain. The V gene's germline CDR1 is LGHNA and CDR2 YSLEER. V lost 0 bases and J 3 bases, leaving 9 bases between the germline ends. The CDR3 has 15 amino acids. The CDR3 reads CASSQDHGDKNIQYF. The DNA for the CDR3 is TGCGCCAGCAGCCAAGATCACGGTGACAAAAACATTCAGTACTTC.

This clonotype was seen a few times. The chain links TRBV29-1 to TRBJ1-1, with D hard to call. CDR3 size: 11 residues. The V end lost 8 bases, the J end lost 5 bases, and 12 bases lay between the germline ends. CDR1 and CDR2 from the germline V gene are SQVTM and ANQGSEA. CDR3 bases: TGCAGCTCAAGAATCGGGACTGAAGCTTTCTTT. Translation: CSSRIGTEAFF.

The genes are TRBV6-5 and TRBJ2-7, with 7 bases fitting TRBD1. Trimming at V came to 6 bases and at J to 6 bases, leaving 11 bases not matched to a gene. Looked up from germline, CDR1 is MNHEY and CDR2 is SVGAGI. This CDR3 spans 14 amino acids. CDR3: CASSSNSRQGEQYF. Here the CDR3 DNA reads TGTGCCAGCAGCTCGAACTCTAGACAGGGCGAGCAGTACTTC.

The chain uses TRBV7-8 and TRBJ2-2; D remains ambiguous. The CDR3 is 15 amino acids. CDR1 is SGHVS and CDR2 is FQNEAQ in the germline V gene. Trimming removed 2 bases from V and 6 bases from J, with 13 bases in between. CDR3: CASSLSVLDPGELFF. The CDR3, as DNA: TGTGCCAGCAGCTTAAGCGTGCTAGATCCCGGGGAGCTGTTTTTT.

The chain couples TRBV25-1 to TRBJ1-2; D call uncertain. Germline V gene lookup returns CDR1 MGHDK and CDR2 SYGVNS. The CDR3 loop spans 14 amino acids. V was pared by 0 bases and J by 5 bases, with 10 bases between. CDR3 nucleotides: TGTGCCAGCAGTGAATATAGGCAGGTTTATGGCTACACCTTC. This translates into CASSEYRQVYGYTF.

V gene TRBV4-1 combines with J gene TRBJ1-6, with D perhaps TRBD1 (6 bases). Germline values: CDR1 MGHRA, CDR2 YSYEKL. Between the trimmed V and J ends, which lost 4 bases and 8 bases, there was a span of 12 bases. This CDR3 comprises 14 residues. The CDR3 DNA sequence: TGCGCCAGCAGCCTCTCGACAGGCGATTCACCCCTCCACTTT. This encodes CASSLSTGDSPLHF.

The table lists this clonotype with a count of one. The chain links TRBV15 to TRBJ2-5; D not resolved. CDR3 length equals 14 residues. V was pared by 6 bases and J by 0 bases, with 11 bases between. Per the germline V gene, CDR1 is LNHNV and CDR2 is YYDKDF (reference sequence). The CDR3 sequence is CATSVYRYQETQYF. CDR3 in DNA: TGTGCCACCAGTGTATACAGATACCAAGAGACCCAGTACTTC. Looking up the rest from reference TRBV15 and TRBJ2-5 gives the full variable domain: DAMVIQNPRYQVTQFGKPVTLSCSQTLNHNVMYWYQQKSSQAPKLLFHYYDKDFNNEADTPDNFQSRRPNTSFCFLDIRSPGLGDTAMYLCATSVYRYQETQYFGPGTRLLVL.

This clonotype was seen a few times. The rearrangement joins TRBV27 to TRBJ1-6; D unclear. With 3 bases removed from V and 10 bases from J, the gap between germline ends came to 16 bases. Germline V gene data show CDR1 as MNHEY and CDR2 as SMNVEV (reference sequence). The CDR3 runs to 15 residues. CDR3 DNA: TGTGCCAGCAGTTTCGGAGGGAGTGGTAGATCACCCCTCCACTTT. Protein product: CASSFGGSGRSPLHF.

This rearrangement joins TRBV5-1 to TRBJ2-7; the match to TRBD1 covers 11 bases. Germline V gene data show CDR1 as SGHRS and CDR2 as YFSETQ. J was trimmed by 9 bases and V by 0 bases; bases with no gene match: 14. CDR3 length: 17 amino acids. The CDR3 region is CASSLEGGTGGSTRQYF. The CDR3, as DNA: TGCGCCAGCAGCTTGGAAGGGGGGACAGGGGGATCCACGAGGCAGTACTTC.

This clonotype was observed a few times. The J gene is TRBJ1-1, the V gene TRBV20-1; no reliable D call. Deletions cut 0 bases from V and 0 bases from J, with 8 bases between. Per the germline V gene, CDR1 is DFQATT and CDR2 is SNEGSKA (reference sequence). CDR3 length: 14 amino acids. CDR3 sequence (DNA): TGCAGTGCTAGAGAAAGGGAGATGAACACTGAAGCTTTCTTT. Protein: CSAREREMNTEAFF.

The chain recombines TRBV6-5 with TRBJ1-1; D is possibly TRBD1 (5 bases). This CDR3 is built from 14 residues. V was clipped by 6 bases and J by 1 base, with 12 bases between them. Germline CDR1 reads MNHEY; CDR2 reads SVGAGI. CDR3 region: CASRVGGQNTEAFF. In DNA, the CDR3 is TGTGCCAGCAGAGTCGGCGGACAGAACACTGAAGCTTTCTTT.

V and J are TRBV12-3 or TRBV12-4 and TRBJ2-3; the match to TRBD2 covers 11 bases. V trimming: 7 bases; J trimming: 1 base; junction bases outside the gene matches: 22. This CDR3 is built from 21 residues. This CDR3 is CASKPWVSLAGERSGTDTQYF. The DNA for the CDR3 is TGTGCCAGCAAACCTTGGGTTTCACTAGCGGGAGAACGGAGCGGCACAGATACGCAGTATTTT.

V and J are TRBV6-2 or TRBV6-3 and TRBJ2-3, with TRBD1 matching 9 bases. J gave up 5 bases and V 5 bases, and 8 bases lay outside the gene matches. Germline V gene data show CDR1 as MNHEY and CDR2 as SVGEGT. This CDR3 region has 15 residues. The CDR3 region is CASSAPDRGLDTQYF. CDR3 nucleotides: TGTGCCAGCAGTGCACCGGACAGGGGCCTAGATACGCAGTATTTT.

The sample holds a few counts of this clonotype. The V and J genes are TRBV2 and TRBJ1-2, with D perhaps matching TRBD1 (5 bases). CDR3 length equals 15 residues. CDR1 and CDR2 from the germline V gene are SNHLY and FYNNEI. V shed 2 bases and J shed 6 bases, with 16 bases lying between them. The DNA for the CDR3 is TGTGCCAGCAGTGAATTAGGGACCAGTCGCCATGGCTACACCTTC. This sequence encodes CASSELGTSRHGYTF.

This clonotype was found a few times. CDR3 sequence (DNA): TGTGCCAGCAGTTTAATGGCAGCCGGGTCACCCCTCCACTTT. Its protein product is CASSLMAAGSPLHF. The chain has TRBV27 and TRBJ1-6; D is unresolved. Germline V gene lookup returns CDR1 MNHEY and CDR2 SMNVEV (reference sequence). Trimming cost V 2 bases and J 10 bases, with 12 bases left between them. The CDR3 has 14 amino acids.

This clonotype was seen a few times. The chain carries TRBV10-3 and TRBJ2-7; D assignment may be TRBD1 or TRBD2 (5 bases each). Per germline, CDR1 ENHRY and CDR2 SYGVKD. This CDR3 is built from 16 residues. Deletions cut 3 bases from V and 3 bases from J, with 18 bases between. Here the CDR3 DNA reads TGTGCCATCAGTGAATCGGGGCCCATGGAAGACTACGAGCAGTACTTC. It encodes CAISESGPMEDYEQYF.

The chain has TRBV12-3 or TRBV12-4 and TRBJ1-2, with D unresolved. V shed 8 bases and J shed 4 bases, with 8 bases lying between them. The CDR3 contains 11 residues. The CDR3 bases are TGTGCCAGCGATTCGCGCTATGGCTACACCTTC. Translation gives CASDSRYGYTF.

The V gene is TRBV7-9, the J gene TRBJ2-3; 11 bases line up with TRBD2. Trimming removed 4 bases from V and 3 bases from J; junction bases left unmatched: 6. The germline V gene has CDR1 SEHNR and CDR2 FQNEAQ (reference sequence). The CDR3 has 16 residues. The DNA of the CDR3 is TGTGCCAGCAGCTCAGATCGGACTAGCGGGACAGATACGCAGTATTTT. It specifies CASSSDRTSGTDTQYF. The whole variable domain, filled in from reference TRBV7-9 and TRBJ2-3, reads DTGVSQNPRHKITKRGQNVTFRCDPISEHNRLYWYRQTLGQGPEFLTYFQNEAQLEKSRLLSDRFSAERPKGSFSTLEIQRTEQGDSAMYLCASSSDRTSGTDTQYFGPGTRLTVL.

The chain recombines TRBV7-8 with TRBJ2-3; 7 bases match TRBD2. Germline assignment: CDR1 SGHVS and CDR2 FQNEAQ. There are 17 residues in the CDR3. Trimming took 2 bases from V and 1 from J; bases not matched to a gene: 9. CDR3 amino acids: CASSLLLAGAGTDTQYF. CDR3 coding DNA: TGTGCCAGCAGCTTATTGTTGGCGGGAGCCGGCACAGATACGCAGTATTTT.

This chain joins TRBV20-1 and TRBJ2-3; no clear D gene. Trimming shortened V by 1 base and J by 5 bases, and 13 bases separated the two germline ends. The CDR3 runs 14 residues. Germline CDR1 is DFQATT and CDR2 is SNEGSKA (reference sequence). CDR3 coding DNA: TGCAGTGCTAGAGGTGGTCCTCGCGGAGATACGCAGTATTTT. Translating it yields CSARGGPRGDTQYF.

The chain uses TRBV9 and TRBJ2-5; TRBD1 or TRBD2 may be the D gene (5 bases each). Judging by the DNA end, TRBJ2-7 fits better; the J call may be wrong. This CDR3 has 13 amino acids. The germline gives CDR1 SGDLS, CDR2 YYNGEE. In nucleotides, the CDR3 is TGTGCCAGCAGCCCTTGGGGGTTTGACGAGCAGTACTTC. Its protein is CASSPWGFDEQYF.

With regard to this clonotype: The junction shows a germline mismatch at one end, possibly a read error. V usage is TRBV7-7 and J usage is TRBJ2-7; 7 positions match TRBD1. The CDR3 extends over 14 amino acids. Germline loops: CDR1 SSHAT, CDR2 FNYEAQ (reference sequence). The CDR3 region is CASSVEEGAYEQYF. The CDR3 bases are TGTGCTAGCAGCGTAGAAGAGGGGGCTTACGAGCAGTACTTC.

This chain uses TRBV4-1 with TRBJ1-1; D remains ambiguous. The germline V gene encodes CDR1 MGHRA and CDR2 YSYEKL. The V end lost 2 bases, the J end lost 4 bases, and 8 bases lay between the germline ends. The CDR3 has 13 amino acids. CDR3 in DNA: TGCGCCAGCAGCCAACCCCCAGGCACTGAAGCTTTCTTT. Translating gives CASSQPPGTEAFF.